What follows is one TCR beta chain and its context. Its target is not known. This sample was included in a study of OX40 agonist ivuxolimab in advanced cancers. Only in-frame clones appear in the TCRdb table, and some are missing; sequencing was by immunoSEQ multiplex PCR. Here the sample spans about 48,000 clones, 81% being singletons. The V gene's germline CDR1 is MNHEY and CDR2 SMNVEV (reference sequence). V shed 3 bases and J 2 bases; nucleotides not matched to a gene: 4. This CDR3 is built from 15 residues. Study-wide findings and caveats: The CD4+ and CD8+ T cells in the blood had expanded clonally by week 6 at 0.1 to 3.0 mg/kg.

Sequencing was performed on CD4+ or CD8+ T cells sorted from blood, taken in a trial of the OX40 agonist ivuxolimab. This clonotype was obtained from an adult with an advanced solid tumor such as melanoma, head and neck, liver or kidney cancer. The chain recombines TRBV27 with TRBJ2-7, with 10 bases matching TRBD1. The CDR3 loop reads CASSFSGTGAYEQYF. Here the CDR3 DNA reads TGTGCCAGCAGTTTTTCCGGGACAGGGGCCTACGAGCAGTACTTC.